This T cell receptor beta chain comes out of a study of post-analysis software for immune sequencing data. Overall study context: The study covered relapsing-remitting, secondary progressive and progressive-relapsing courses of multiple sclerosis.

Study-level results: Batch-matched samples strongly co-clustered by F measure. Roughly 5 TRBV segments, TRBV5-6, TRBV5-1 and TRBV20-1 among them, were found more frequent in patients than controls.

The CDR3 has 15 residues. Trimming removed 1 base at V and 4 bases at J, with 13 bases between. The germline CDR1 and CDR2 sequences are SGHAT and FQNNGV. A note on this clonotype: Antigen specificity is unknown.

Unique molecular identifiers were carried by the TCR beta cDNA libraries. There were about 0.85 to 11 million T cells, and about 500,000 cDNA molecules came from them. TCRdb passed the PCR reads through MiXCR, listing each CDR3 protein once. The repertoire consists of a few hundred thousand distinct CDR3 sequences, with roughly 45% occurring once and the leading ten covering around 10%. J is TRBJ1-2 and V is TRBV11-2; weak D call: TRBD1 (6 bases). The receptor's source is a girl aged 10-17 years with multiple sclerosis. Sequencing was carried out using blood. This CDR3 is CASSLVGTLAYGYTF. CDR3 nucleotides: TGTGCCAGCAGCTTAGTAGGGACACTCGCCTATGGCTACACCTTC.